These 20 T cell receptor beta chains were sequenced from one sample in a study of sequential checkpoint blockade in melanoma. Sequencing used immunoSEQ multiplex PCR; TCRdb keeps in-frame clones, though not all of them. The table lists approximately 21,000 clones, 80% to 90% of them singletons. The treatment was: randomized to nivolumab then ipilimumab (arm A) or the reverse (arm B). Sample: CD8+ T cells sorted from blood (inferred from file names), taken from a patient given nivolumab and ipilimumab in sequence. These receptors came from a human donor with melanoma.

The chain combines TRBV19 with TRBJ1-2; D is undetermined. Germline lookup yields CDR1 LNHDA and CDR2 SQIVND (reference sequence). This CDR3 region has 16 residues. Trimming shortened V by 3 bases and J by 1 base, and 15 bases separated the two germline ends. CDR3 region: CASSMVTAPYNYGYTF. As DNA, the CDR3 is TGTGCCAGTAGTATGGTAACAGCACCATATAACTATGGCTACACCTTC.

The V gene is TRBV5-1, the J gene TRBJ2-7; 9 nucleotides agree with TRBD1. The CDR3 spans 13 residues. In germline, CDR1 is SGHRS, CDR2 YFSETQ. After removal of 5 bases from V and 5 bases from J, the junction contained 5 bases not matched to a gene. Written as DNA, the CDR3 is TGCGCCAGCAGTTTTCGGACAGGGGACGAGCAGTACTTC. This gives the protein CASSFRTGDEQYF.

The V and J genes are TRBV28 and TRBJ2-7; D possibly corresponds to TRBD1 (6 bases). V lost 2 bases and J 1 base, leaving 12 bases between the germline ends. CDR3 length: 15 residues. Germline V gives CDR1 MDHEN, CDR2 SYDVKM. The CDR3 region is CASSLPTGWSYEQYF. Written as DNA, the CDR3 is TGTGCCAGCAGTTTACCCACAGGGTGGTCCTACGAGCAGTACTTC.

The J gene is TRBJ1-5, the V gene TRBV11-2; 9 bases agree with TRBD1. This CDR3 region has 16 residues. CDR1 is SGHAT and CDR2 is FQNNGV in the germline V gene. With V trimmed by 4 bases and J by 1 base, 5 bases remained unmatched. CDR3 residues: CASSSPGTGSNQPQHF. In DNA, the CDR3 is TGTGCCAGCAGCTCTCCCGGGACAGGGAGCAATCAGCCCCAGCATTTT.

This clone is a singleton in its sample. V gene TRBV9 combines with J gene TRBJ2-3; maybe TRBD2 (5 bases). The V and J ends lost 0 bases and 2 bases respectively, with 19 bases between them. The germline V gene has CDR1 SGDLS and CDR2 YYNGEE. The CDR3 extends over 18 amino acids. DNA for the CDR3: TGTGCCAGCAGCGTAGAGTCGCGCGTCGGTCGGGACACAGATACGCAGTATTTT. Its protein is CASSVESRVGRDTDTQYF.

The rearrangement links TRBV19 to TRBJ2-7; 7 bases are shared with TRBD1. In germline, CDR1 is LNHDA, CDR2 SQIVND (reference sequence). The junction had 5 bases not matched to a gene; V was cut back by 3 bases and J by 3 bases. The CDR3 sequence is 14 residues long. The CDR3 protein is CASSIDRDRYEQYF. The CDR3 nucleotides read TGTGCCAGTAGTATCGACAGGGACCGCTACGAGCAGTACTTC.

The V gene is TRBV25-1, the J gene TRBJ2-1, with D unresolved. Looked up from germline, CDR1 is MGHDK and CDR2 is SYGVNS. V shed 3 bases and J shed 7 bases, with 13 bases lying between them. This CDR3 contains 14 residues. The CDR3 sequence: CASSDLPSGNEQFF. The CDR3 DNA is TGTGCCAGCAGTGACCTCCCCTCGGGTAATGAGCAGTTCTTC.

This clone was found a few times. This chain connects TRBV7-9 to TRBJ1-2; possible D gene TRBD1, 5 bases. The germline gives CDR1 SEHNR, CDR2 FQNEAQ (reference sequence). This CDR3 has 12 residues. V was shortened by 2 bases and J by 6 bases, with 7 bases between the two germline ends. The CDR3 nucleotides read TGTGCCAGCAGCTTACAGGGAAATGGCTACACCTTC. Protein sequence: CASSLQGNGYTF.

This chain links TRBV29-1 with TRBJ2-7; no reliable D call. From germline, CDR1 is SQVTM and CDR2 ANQGSEA. Trimming took off 7 bases at V and 4 bases at J, with 17 bases between the two ends. This CDR3 has 13 residues. The CDR3 DNA follows: TGCAGCGCTGATGTAAGCGACGGGTACGAGCAGTACTTC. Protein product: CSADVSDGYEQYF.

The rearrangement joins TRBV28 to TRBJ2-1; 7 nucleotides align to TRBD2. The CDR3 has 14 amino acids. The J segment lost 6 bases and the V segment lost 6 bases, leaving 8 bases of the junction unmatched. Germline V gene lookup returns CDR1 MDHEN and CDR2 SYDVKM. CDR3 residues: CASRRTRRLNEQFF. CDR3 nucleotide sequence: TGTGCCAGCAGAAGGACTAGAAGGCTCAATGAGCAGTTCTTC.

The chain uses TRBV27 and TRBJ2-3; D is unresolved. The CDR3 runs to 14 residues. Germline CDR1 MNHEY, CDR2 SMNVEV (reference sequence). V was trimmed by 2 bases and J by 4 bases, leaving 10 bases between them. The CDR3 bases are TGTGCCAGCAGTTTAAGCGAGGAACCAGATACGCAGTATTTT. Amino acids: CASSLSEEPDTQYF.

The rearrangement joins TRBV28 to TRBJ2-6, with a weak D call TRBD2 (6 bases). Germline V gene sequence: CDR1 MDHEN, CDR2 SYDVKM. The CDR3 runs 16 residues. With 6 bases removed from V and 2 bases from J, the gap between germline ends came to 14 bases. The chain's CDR3 is CASSTMREAGANVLTF. CDR3 DNA sequence: TGTGCCAGCAGCACTATGAGGGAGGCTGGGGCCAACGTCCTGACTTTC.

V and J are TRBV30 and TRBJ1-2; D remains unclear. The CDR3 is made up of 14 amino acids. CDR1 GTSNPN and CDR2 SVGIG come from the germline V gene (reference sequence). Trimming stripped 0 bases from V and 3 bases from J, with 11 bases between. Here the CDR3 reads CAWSVKVSYYGYTF. In DNA, the CDR3 is TGTGCCTGGAGTGTCAAAGTCAGTTACTATGGCTACACCTTC.

This chain uses TRBV5-1 with TRBJ1-1; D not certain. Per the germline V gene, CDR1 is SGHRS and CDR2 is YFSETQ. This CDR3 contains 12 residues. V was cut by 2 bases and J by 4 bases, with 6 bases left in between. In nucleotides, the CDR3 is TGCGCCAGCAGCTTTGGAGCCACTGAAGCTTTCTTT. As protein: CASSFGATEAFF.

The chain links TRBV5-1 to TRBJ2-3; 8 bases line up with TRBD2. With V trimmed by 1 base and J by 3 bases, 4 bases remained unmatched. In germline, CDR1 is SGHRS, CDR2 YFSETQ. The CDR3 runs 15 residues. Here the CDR3 DNA reads TGCGCCAGCAGCTTGCAGCGGGAGAGGACAGATACGCAGTATTTT. Its translation is CASSLQRERTDTQYF.

The rearrangement joins TRBV28 to TRBJ2-7, with TRBD2 matching 9 bases. Germline V gene sequence: CDR1 MDHEN, CDR2 SYDVKM. The CDR3 length is 16 residues. V was clipped by 7 bases and J by 6 bases; unmatched bases: 16. The CDR3 here is CASIRGSGSTLFEQYF. The CDR3 nucleotides are TGTGCCAGCATCCGTGGTAGCGGGAGTACGCTGTTCGAGCAGTACTTC.

V usage is TRBV5-6 and J usage is TRBJ2-3, with 7 bases lining up with TRBD2. The CDR3 is 14 residues long. The germline V gene encodes CDR1 SGHDT and CDR2 YYEEEE. V was pared by 4 bases and J by 3 bases, with 5 bases of the junction left unmatched. The CDR3 loop reads CASSPGLVTDTQYF. DNA for the CDR3: TGTGCCAGCAGCCCAGGACTAGTTACAGATACGCAGTATTTT.

V is TRBV2 and J is TRBJ1-2, with a possible D match to TRBD1 (6 bases). This CDR3 is built from 15 residues. The germline V and J ends were trimmed by 7 bases and 2 bases, with 17 bases remaining between them. The germline gives CDR1 SNHLY, CDR2 FYNNEI. DNA of the CDR3: TGTGCCAGCACCGTGGGGGGGGCGCTGAACTATGGCTACACCTTC. As protein: CASTVGGALNYGYTF.

This clone was observed a single time. The J gene is TRBJ2-5, the V gene TRBV4-1, with TRBD2 matching over 9 bases. Germline V gene lookup returns CDR1 MGHRA and CDR2 YSYEKL. The CDR3 runs 18 residues. Trimming took 1 base from V and 6 from J; bases not matched to a gene: 15. The CDR3 loop is CASSQGGGLAGEGKTQYF. CDR3 nucleotides: TGCGCCAGCAGCCAAGGCGGGGGCTTAGCGGGGGAGGGGAAGACCCAGTACTTC.

Within the sample, this clone is medium-sized (0.01 to 0.1%). The rearrangement joins TRBV28 to TRBJ2-2; no reliable D call. The CDR3 extends over 15 amino acids. Germline CDR1 reads MDHEN; CDR2 reads SYDVKM. V dropped 2 bases and J dropped 1 base, with 8 bases sitting between them. CDR3 sequence: CASSLIGRNTGELFF. The CDR3 DNA sequence: TGTGCCAGCAGTTTAATTGGCAGGAACACCGGGGAGCTGTTTTTT.